This T cell receptor (beta chain) was found in a study of shared clonotypes between healthy human individuals. It was approximately 300 ng DNA, approximately 30,000 T cell genomes, that went into each replicate PCR of unsorted PBMC. Under the authors' procedure: ImmunoSEQ output lacked quality scores and full-length reads, limiting matched filtering. The assay was immunoSEQ multiplex PCR, and TCRdb's table has in-frame clones only and misses some. The DNA was the basis for D and trimming; V, J and clone size are from that table. The sample has about 490,000 clones, roughly 85% seen once. It was approximately 100 million PBMCs that unsorted samples used for genomic DNA. Trimming removed 2 bases at V and 0 bases at J, with 8 bases between. Germline CDR1 is MNHNY and CDR2 is SVGAGI (reference sequence). The CDR3 totals 16 residues.

The sequenced sample was PBMCs. This chain connects TRBV6-6 to TRBJ2-6; the D call may be TRBD1 or TRBD2 (5 bases each). The sequence was collected from a woman between 35 and 50 years old in good health. Some clones in this sample may be carry-over from other donors' samples. CDR3 region: CASSYPGTSGANVLTF. The CDR3 region has the DNA TGTGCCAGCAGTTACCCGGGGACCTCTGGGGCCAACGTCCTGACTTTC.